Listed here are 18 T cell receptor beta chains from one sample, sequenced in a study of beta chain features in type 1 diabetes. Study conclusions and caveats: TCRB CDR3s from Type 1 diabetes patients were moderately but significantly shorter in all four CD4+ subsets.

Expressed TCRB transcripts were sequenced because the isolated RNA had all been reverse transcribed beforehand. The assay was immunoSEQ multiplex PCR, and TCRdb's table has in-frame clones only and misses some. This table holds about 190,000 clones, 7.8% found once. These receptors lack a known antigen. The sequencing sample was made of central memory CD4+ T cells from blood. Receptors were obtained from a woman between 40 and 55 years old with type 1 diabetes.

Ten or more counts support this clone. The rearrangement joins TRBV5-1 to TRBJ1-1, with TRBD1 matching 7 bases. In germline, CDR1 is SGHRS, CDR2 YFSETQ. Trimming took 0 bases from V and 2 from J; bases not matched to a gene: 4. This CDR3 region has 15 residues. The CDR3 bases are TGCGCCAGCAGCTTGGGGGGACAGTTAAACACTGAAGCTTTCTTT. This gives the protein CASSLGGQLNTEAFF. The entire variable domain, with the rest obtained from reference TRBV5-1 and TRBJ1-1, is as follows: KAGVTQTPRYLIKTRGQQVTLSCSPISGHRSVSWYQQTPGQGLQFLFEYFSETQRNKGNFPGRFSGRQFSNSRSEMNVSTLELGDSALYLCASSLGGQLNTEAFFGQGTRLTVV.

This clone was detected only a few times. The chain has TRBV5-1 and TRBJ2-1, with 10 bases aligning to TRBD1. CDR3 length equals 13 residues. CDR1 and CDR2 from the germline V gene are SGHRS and YFSETQ. With 6 bases clipped from V and 6 bases from J, the junction kept 3 bases outside the gene matches. The CDR3, as DNA: TGCGCCAGCACGGGACAGGGGCTCAATGAGCAGTTCTTC. The encoded protein is CASTGQGLNEQFF.

This clone occurred a few times. The rearrangement uses TRBV6-6 and TRBJ2-7; 7 nucleotides agree with TRBD1. V was clipped by 7 bases and J by 4 bases; unmatched bases: 7. This CDR3 region has 13 residues. Germline CDR1 is MNHNY and CDR2 is SVGAGI (reference sequence). CDR3 sequence: CASTRGGVYEQYF. The CDR3 DNA reads as TGTGCCAGCACGAGAGGGGGCGTTTACGAGCAGTACTTC.

The genes are TRBV19 and TRBJ2-1, with 7 bases fitting TRBD1. There are 11 residues in the CDR3. V gave up 6 bases and J gave up 10 bases; unmatched junction bases: 3. Germline V lookup: CDR1 LNHDA, CDR2 SQIVND (reference sequence). The CDR3 is CASRKQGEQFF. The CDR3 coding sequence is TGTGCCAGTAGAAAACAGGGGGAGCAGTTCTTC.

This clone was seen more than once but under ten times. The chain employs TRBV29-1 and TRBJ2-2; D unclear. V gave up 6 bases and J gave up 0 bases, with 2 bases separating them. The germline V gene has CDR1 SQVTM and CDR2 ANQGSEA. This CDR3 is built from 11 residues. CDR3: CSVTNTGELFF. CDR3 bases: TGCAGCGTCACGAACACCGGGGAGCTGTTTTTT.

V gene TRBV5-6 combines with J gene TRBJ2-5, with 7 bases identical to TRBD2. Germline trimming cut 0 bases from V and 4 bases from J; bases unmatched to any gene: 9. Germline values: CDR1 SGHDT, CDR2 YYEEEE. This CDR3 contains 16 residues. CDR3 sequence: CASSLEASGAPETQYF. CDR3 nucleotide sequence: TGTGCCAGCAGCTTGGAGGCTAGCGGAGCCCCAGAGACCCAGTACTTC.

This clone was found a few times. CDR3 DNA: TGTGCCAGCAGCCGGACAGTTGGAGAGACCCAGTACTTC. Protein: CASSRTVGETQYF. This chain joins TRBV6-1 and TRBJ2-5; maybe TRBD1 (6 bases). Trimming removed 6 bases from V and 4 bases from J, with 12 bases in between. Germline values: CDR1 MNHNS, CDR2 SASEGT. The CDR3 length is 13 residues.

This clone was counted many times. V gene TRBV11-1 combines with J gene TRBJ1-1; D not resolved. The CDR3 has 12 amino acids. Germline V CDR1 and CDR2: SGHAT, FQDESV (reference sequence). Trimming left V 5 bases short and J 7 bases short, with 11 bases between. CDR3 amino acids: CASSPELSEAFF. CDR3 nucleotides: TGTGCCAGCAGCCCGGAGTTGAGTGAAGCTTTCTTT.

The V and J genes are TRBV15 and TRBJ2-7; 10 bases line up with TRBD1. V was clipped by 1 base and J by 7 bases; unmatched bases: 7. This CDR3 has 15 amino acids. Germline CDR1 LNHNV, CDR2 YYDKDF (reference sequence). CDR3 sequence reads: CATSRGGTGAREQYF. The CDR3 coding sequence is TGTGCCACCAGCAGAGGTGGGACAGGGGCTAGGGAGCAGTACTTC.

The J gene is TRBJ1-5, the V gene TRBV11-1, with D hard to call. V was cut by 3 bases and J by 6 bases, with 9 bases left in between. The CDR3 length is 13 residues. Germline lookup yields CDR1 SGHAT and CDR2 FQDESV (reference sequence). Written as DNA, the CDR3 is TGTGCCAGCAGCTTCGACGGGAGTCAGCCCCAGCATTTT. Encoded protein: CASSFDGSQPQHF.

This clone was observed a few times. In nucleotides, the CDR3 is TGTGCCAGCAGTTTCTCCGTTCCGAACACTGAAGCTTTCTTT. This sequence encodes CASSFSVPNTEAFF. This chain links TRBV5-6 with TRBJ1-1; D gene uncertain. CDR3 size: 14 residues. The germline V gene encodes CDR1 SGHDT and CDR2 YYEEEE. V was shortened by 5 bases and J by 1 base, with 12 bases between the two germline ends. Using reference TRBV5-6 and TRBJ1-1 for the parts outside the CDR3, the full variable domain is DAGVTQSPTHLIKTRGQQVTLRCSPKSGHDTVSWYQQALGQGPQFIFQYYEEEERQRGNFPDRFSGHQFPNYSSELNVNALLLGDSALYLCASSFSVPNTEAFFGQGTRLTVV.

V is TRBV5-4 and J is TRBJ2-1; a possible D gene is TRBD1 (6 bases). The CDR3 consists of 15 residues. With 2 bases removed from V and 2 bases from J, the gap between germline ends came to 11 bases. The germline V gene encodes CDR1 SGHNT and CDR2 YYREEE (reference sequence). The CDR3 DNA reads as TGTGCCAGCAGCTTTGGACAGACTACCTACAATGAGCAGTTCTTC. Its protein product is CASSFGQTTYNEQFF.

The chain couples TRBV15 to TRBJ2-7; D gene uncertain. Germline lookup yields CDR1 LNHNV and CDR2 YYDKDF (reference sequence). The CDR3 spans 13 residues. V lost 0 bases and J 4 bases, leaving 7 bases between the germline ends. This CDR3 reads CATSRDLWYEQYF. The DNA of the CDR3 is TGTGCCACCAGCAGAGATCTATGGTACGAGCAGTACTTC.

This chain uses TRBV7-9 with TRBJ2-5; 11 nucleotides match TRBD2. In germline, CDR1 is SEHNR, CDR2 FQNEAQ (reference sequence). The CDR3 covers 15 residues. V lost 2 bases to trimming and J lost 5 bases; unmatched junction nucleotides: 4. The CDR3: CASSLLAGGRETQYF. The CDR3 DNA reads TGTGCCAGCAGCTTACTAGCGGGGGGACGGGAGACCCAGTACTTC.

This clone was counted between two and nine times. The rearrangement links TRBV5-1 to TRBJ2-7; 8 positions agree with TRBD1. The CDR3 has 16 amino acids. V lost 4 bases, J lost 3 bases, and 12 bases stayed unmatched. Germline values: CDR1 SGHRS, CDR2 YFSETQ. The CDR3 sequence is CASSRPTGQEYYEQYF. The CDR3 nucleotides are TGCGCCAGCAGCCGACCTACGGGACAGGAATACTACGAGCAGTACTTC.

This clone came up a few times. The V gene is TRBV7-2, the J gene TRBJ1-1; D ambiguous. Trimming shortened V by 5 bases and J by 4 bases, and 14 bases separated the two germline ends. The CDR3 extends over 14 amino acids. Looked up from germline, CDR1 is SGHTA and CDR2 is FQGNSA. CDR3 loop: CASSPRQRGTEAFF. The CDR3 bases are TGTGCCAGCAGCCCCCGTCAGCGGGGCACTGAAGCTTTCTTT.

The rearrangement uses TRBV29-1 and TRBJ2-2; the D gene is possibly TRBD2 (6 bases). Germline CDR1 and CDR2: SQVTM and ANQGSEA. V lost 5 bases to trimming and J lost 6 bases, with 13 bases between them. The CDR3 length is 13 residues. The CDR3 DNA sequence: TGCAGCGTTTTAGGAGGGGAGGCCGGGGAGCTGTTTTTT. Protein: CSVLGGEAGELFF.

The V call is TRBV11-2, the J call TRBJ1-1; D is uncertain. The CDR3 covers 11 residues. Germline CDR1 SGHAT, CDR2 FQNNGV. V lost 5 bases and J 6 bases, leaving 7 bases between the germline ends. The DNA of the CDR3 is TGTGCCAGCAGCACGGTGGCTGAAGCTTTCTTT. Its protein product is CASSTVAEAFF.